These T cell receptor beta chains were read from a single sample in a study of cytomegalovirus exposure and HLA in healthy donors. Sequencing used immunoSEQ multiplex PCR; TCRdb keeps in-frame clones, though not all of them. The table records some 170,000 clones, approximately 87% of them present only once. The material sequenced was PBMCs. Every receptor here comes from a woman in her 30s in good health and CMV-seronegative. CDR3s include the opening cysteine and the closing phenylalanine or tryptophan. Fields, in order: V gene, D gene, CDR3 length, CDR3 protein. The D gene is left open where the match is weak.

V gene: TRBV6-4
D gene: .
CDR3 length: 15
CDR3 protein: CASRAIEEAKNIQYF

V gene: TRBV19
D gene: TRBD2
CDR3 length: 17
CDR3 protein: CASSMQSGPGGQETQYF

V gene: TRBV6-5
D gene: .
CDR3 length: 14
CDR3 protein: CASSYRGSNYGYTF

V gene: TRBV7-6
D gene: .
CDR3 length: 18
CDR3 protein: CASSSTSVQFRGTDTQYF

V gene: TRBV11-2
D gene: TRBD1
CDR3 length: 15
CDR3 protein: CASTSTGGAGYEQYF

V gene: TRBV27
D gene: .
CDR3 length: 16
CDR3 protein: CASSFLDGRANYGYTF

V gene: TRBV5-4
D gene: .
CDR3 length: 13
CDR3 protein: CASSLRQAYGYTF

V gene: TRBV19
D gene: TRBD1
CDR3 length: 14
CDR3 protein: CASSGGTGDYEQYF

V gene: TRBV4-3
D gene: TRBD2
CDR3 length: 16
CDR3 protein: CASSQGWGGLQETQYF

V gene: TRBV29-1
D gene: .
CDR3 length: 12
CDR3 protein: CSVEGTAYEQYF

V gene: TRBV15
D gene: .
CDR3 length: 15
CDR3 protein: CATSRDLRDTGELFF

V gene: TRBV5-5
D gene: .
CDR3 length: 15
CDR3 protein: CASRPPLGANSPLHF

V gene: TRBV7-9
D gene: TRBD1
CDR3 length: 13
CDR3 protein: CASSLQGAYGYTF

V gene: TRBV27
D gene: TRBD1
CDR3 length: 15
CDR3 protein: CASSPDRGRSYGYTF

V gene: TRBV27
D gene: TRBD1
CDR3 length: 13
CDR3 protein: CASSRTGDQPQHF

V gene: TRBV19
D gene: .
CDR3 length: 15
CDR3 protein: CASCPHVDSNQPQHF

V gene: TRBV7-9
D gene: TRBD2
CDR3 length: 13
CDR3 protein: CASSPRGADTQYF

V gene: TRBV11-2
D gene: .
CDR3 length: 17
CDR3 protein: CASSPGAWGQNTGELFF

V gene: TRBV5-5
D gene: .
CDR3 length: 14
CDR3 protein: CASSPGGPAYEQYF

V gene: TRBV27
D gene: .
CDR3 length: 16
CDR3 protein: CASSLVGGGSYNEQFF

V gene: TRBV5-6
D gene: TRBD1
CDR3 length: 13
CDR3 protein: CASSLQGIGELFF

V gene: TRBV11-2
D gene: .
CDR3 length: 16
CDR3 protein: CASSDSTGLSYNEQFF

V gene: TRBV7-9
D gene: TRBD1
CDR3 length: 14
CDR3 protein: CASSLTGGNQPQHF

V gene: TRBV27
D gene: .
CDR3 length: 12
CDR3 protein: CASGGYGYEQYF

V gene: TRBV27
D gene: .
CDR3 length: 13
CDR3 protein: CASSVALGQPQHF

V gene: TRBV7-2
D gene: TRBD1
CDR3 length: 17
CDR3 protein: CASSLHGQGTSTDTQYF

V gene: TRBV27
D gene: .
CDR3 length: 13
CDR3 protein: CASSFRSTDTQYF

V gene: TRBV19
D gene: TRBD1
CDR3 length: 14
CDR3 protein: CASSIGTGRYGYTF

V gene: TRBV5-6
D gene: .
CDR3 length: 16
CDR3 protein: CASSPDREGGYYGYTF

V gene: TRBV4-1
D gene: .
CDR3 length: 16
CDR3 protein: CASSQSNRQASYGYTF

V gene: TRBV18
D gene: TRBD1
CDR3 length: 16
CDR3 protein: CASSLTTGTGVYEQYF

V gene: TRBV9
D gene: .
CDR3 length: 13
CDR3 protein: CASNRPTDNEQFF

V gene: TRBV11-2
D gene: .
CDR3 length: 16
CDR3 protein: CASSLASADVGDTQYF

V gene: TRBV25-1
D gene: .
CDR3 length: 13
CDR3 protein: CANLTGTTDTQYF

V gene: TRBV2
D gene: .
CDR3 length: 14
CDR3 protein: CASSVDSTSYGYTF

V gene: TRBV7-7
D gene: TRBD2
CDR3 length: 13
CDR3 protein: CASSLASGGEQYF

V gene: TRBV20-1
D gene: .
CDR3 length: 10
CDR3 protein: CSAPLETQYF

V gene: TRBV6-6
D gene: .
CDR3 length: 15
CDR3 protein: CASSYSRQQFYEQYF

V gene: TRBV5-1
D gene: TRBD1
CDR3 length: 15
CDR3 protein: CASSRQGLAGNTIYF

V gene: TRBV5-1
D gene: .
CDR3 length: 14
CDR3 protein: CASSLEFATGELFF

V gene: TRBV5-6
D gene: TRBD1
CDR3 length: 19
CDR3 protein: CASSLVTGDIFSNTGELFF